This T cell receptor beta chain came from a study of blood T cell repertoires in COVID-19 (dated by TCRdb to 2018 to 2021). At the level of the whole study: Collaborator samples came from the United States, Italy and Spain and covered acute and convalescent phases of COVID-19. The prospective study material was composed of cDNA or gDNA derived from T cells, B-cell-depleted T cells, or PBMCs. The dataset comprised deeply sampled blood TCRbeta repertoires from subjects exposed to, actively infected with, or recovered from COVID-19. The repertoires were made available in a free public database intended to serve as a resource for research on the immune response to SARS-CoV-2. Samples were obtained from the ongoing ImmuneRACE study (first 160 participants) and from about 1,300 subjects provided by 6 global collaborators. A de-identified subject ID, COVID-19 status, age in years and sex were almost always included in the sample metadata. Where available, HLA class I and class II types were obtained from metadata supplied by the sample provider rather than from assay-based typing. Results the study describes overall, beyond this receptor: How much clinical and demographic metadata was included differed by source and by participant, and the metadata was provided uncurated.

TCRbeta CDR3 regions were amplified from genomic DNA by means of the immunoSEQ Assay, a bias-controlled multiplex PCR. The authors' pipeline ran thus. The number of nucleated cells in each sample was estimated from the amplification of reference gene primers within the assay. Sequence reads were collapsed and filtered to measure the absolute abundance of every unique TCRbeta CDR3 rearrangement. Productive Simpson clonality was computed per sample as the square root of Simpson's diversity index over productive rearrangements. TCRdb took over this immuneACCESS table, retaining in-frame rearrangements with V and J assigned. Such tables are incomplete; in checked studies, under half of the missing clones stem from an unresolved V gene, and the remainder is unexplained. The D gene and trimming were derived from the DNA, and the V and J assignments and clone size from that table. The sample table contains 150,000 to 200,000 clones; only one count was recorded for 77% of them. The top ten constitute roughly 3.1% of the sample.

The collaborating institutions used their own protocols to collect whole blood in K2EDTA tubes. Collaborator samples were shipped for TCRbeta analysis as frozen whole blood, isolated PBMCs, or DNA extracted from either sample type. Note on this clone: It has no known antigen specificity. No clone much larger than this one lies a single base away; base qualities are absent.

The clonotype was recovered from an older man with acute or convalescent COVID-19. The sample taken for sequencing was peripheral blood.

The nucleotide sequence is given as TGTGCCAGCAGCTTGCTTCTCCCCTACGAGCAGTACTTC. It is translated as CASSLLLPYEQYF. Recombination joined TRBV5-6 with TRBJ2-7; no confident D gene assignment can be made. Taken from cysteine to phenylalanine, the CDR3 has 13 residues. Just the 39-base CDR3 DNA is kept, in frame starting at base 1. The junction carries 7 bases between V and J, which are trimmed by 1 base and 2 bases respectively. In the germline V gene, CDR1 corresponds to SGHDT and CDR2 to YYEEEE.